The subject of this entry is one T cell receptor (beta chain). What antigen it recognizes has not been identified. No base qualities exist here, and no much larger clone lies one base off it. The time point label, as the study defines it: baseline before first vaccination. Vaccinee samples were obtained from the UK trials COV001 and COV002, which included a single-blind randomized controlled phase 2/3 trial of AZD1222 (ChAdOx1 nCoV-19) in healthy adults. Trial participant PBMC samples were collected at day 0 and day 28 after the second dose for TCRbeta chain sequencing. CDR1 SGHVS and CDR2 FNYEAQ are derived from the germline V gene. For this chain, trimming is 3 bases at the V end and 8 bases at the J end, and the number of junction bases without a gene match is 3. The CDR3 runs 15 amino acids, cysteine and phenylalanine included. Only the CDR3 DNA stays, 45 bases, in frame from base 1. The CDR3 regions of human TCRbeta chains were subjected to immunosequencing. The authors' pipeline ran thus. Repertoire TCRs were matched against a reference library of SARS-CoV-2-specific TCRs generated with the MIRA antigen-specificity platform. Breadth was defined as the fraction of unique TCRs that were SARS-CoV-2-associated. Depth was defined as the fraction of total T cells that were SARS-CoV-2-associated. Using the MIRA data, each spike-specific TCR was assigned both to the spike region to which the TCR was reactive and to a CD4 or CD8 class. Log10-transformed breadth and depth values were compared by one-way ANOVA with Sidak's multiple comparisons tests. TCRdb mirrors the immuneACCESS table, restricted to in-frame sequences. Some clones are absent from its copies; in checked studies, under half trace to an unresolved V gene, and the reason for the others is unknown. The V and J calls and the clone size are those of that table, but D and trimming were determined from the DNA. Present in this sample are over 130,000 clones, 94% of which were seen just once. The ten largest clones represent 0.95% to 1.5% of the sample.

These data belong to a study of T cell responses to AZD1222 COVID-19 vaccine (dated by TCRdb to the early 2020s). For the wider study: AZD1222 recipients given second doses at about 4 weeks or at about 12 weeks were pooled, since spike-specific TCR depth and breadth were not found to differ between the two schedules. TCR sequencing was performed for roughly 250 trial participants, of whom some 200 were given two doses of AZD1222 and about 25 were given two doses of MenACWY control vaccine. Trial participants were enrolled into age subgroups of 18-55, 56-69 and 70-plus years, which contained about 150, 28 and 57 TCR-sequenced participants, respectively.

The full study reports these points: Reportedly, almost half of the unique spike-specific TCRs recognized epitopes lying outside the regions that are mutated in the B.1.351 and B.1.1.7 variants. Most participants were white British and females outnumbered males, and the authors suggested that clonal diversity may have been underestimated. CD4 TCRs associated with the vaccine covered the entire spike protein, and the dominant responses were in regions 160-218 and 743-854. The 56-69-year group was small, and its depth increase did not reach significance, likely because of low power. After two AZD1222 doses, both the breadth and the depth of spike-specific TCRs were significantly higher than at day 0 and than in MenACWY recipients. Conclusions about previously exposed vaccinees were limited because only six AZD1222 recipients were SARS-CoV-2 seropositive at baseline. No day 14 peak-response samples were available, so repertoires were characterized only after the peak T cell response.

The sample in question was peripheral blood, obtained on day 0 of AZD1222 vaccination. This clonotype was sampled from an adult in good health. The chain uses TRBV7-6 and TRBJ1-6, with 11 central nucleotides matching TRBD1. Read as DNA, the sequence is TGTGCCAGCAGCTTGGGACAGGGGGTTTATTCACCCCTCCACTTT. This sequence encodes CASSLGQGVYSPLHF.